These 10 T cell receptor beta chains originate from one sample sequenced in a study of blood T cell repertoires in COVID-19. Here immunoSEQ multiplex PCR was the method, and the copy in TCRdb shows in-frame clones only, minus some. In the table there are about 420,000 clones, about 90% of which are singletons. Input material: peripheral blood. The receptor source for this set is a man aged 18 to 29 with COVID-19, enrolled during active disease.

V usage is TRBV5-1 and J usage is TRBJ1-2, with D perhaps TRBD1 (6 bases). Germline V CDR1 and CDR2: SGHRS, YFSETQ. V lost 7 bases and J 5 bases, leaving 24 bases between the germline ends. The CDR3 runs 16 residues. The CDR3 sequence: CASSPGSGDKGYGYTF. The CDR3 coding sequence is TGCGCCAGCTCCCCTGGTAGTGGGGACAAGGGGTATGGCTACACCTTC. Full variable domain (outside the CDR3, taken from reference TRBV5-1 and TRBJ1-2): KAGVTQTPRYLIKTRGQQVTLSCSPISGHRSVSWYQQTPGQGLQFLFEYFSETQRNKGNFPGRFSGRQFSNSRSEMNVSTLELGDSALYLCASSPGSGDKGYGYTFGSGTRLTVV.

Here the CDR3 reads CASSEAPGLDQPQHF. The CDR3 DNA sequence: TGTGCCAGCAGTGAAGCTCCAGGGCTGGACCAGCCCCAGCATTTT. The chain recombines TRBV2 with TRBJ1-5; D is possibly TRBD1 (5 bases). Germline CDR1 and CDR2: SNHLY and FYNNEI. The germline V and J ends were trimmed by 0 bases and 7 bases, with 13 bases remaining between them. The CDR3 is 15 residues long. Complete variable domain (other parts from reference TRBV2 and TRBJ1-5): EPEVTQTPSHQVTQMGQEVILRCVPISNHLYFYWYRQILGQKVEFLVSFYNNEISEKSEIFDDQFSVERPDGSNFTLKIRSTKLEDSAMYFCASSEAPGLDQPQHFGDGTRLSIL.

The V call is TRBV7-3, the J call TRBJ2-1; D perhaps matches TRBD2 (6 bases). Trimming stripped 5 bases from V and 7 bases from J, with 12 bases between. The CDR3 is made up of 13 amino acids. Germline CDR1 is SGHTA and CDR2 is FQGTGA. CDR3 sequence reads: CASSPGLKNEQFF. The CDR3 coding sequence is TGTGCCAGCAGCCCTGGACTAAAGAATGAGCAGTTCTTC.

The chain combines TRBV4-1 with TRBJ2-2; perhaps TRBD2 as D (5 bases). Trimming shortened V by 0 bases and J by 4 bases, and 15 bases separated the two germline ends. CDR1 MGHRA and CDR2 YSYEKL come from the germline V gene. The CDR3 extends over 17 amino acids. CDR3 in DNA: TGCGCCAGCAGCCAAGATATAACAGCGGCGGGCACCGGGGAGCTGTTTTTT. This sequence encodes CASSQDITAAGTGELFF.

V is TRBV27 and J is TRBJ1-3, with a tentative D call TRBD1 (6 bases). The V end was cut by 10 bases, the J end by 1 base, with 8 bases between. The germline V gene encodes CDR1 MNHEY and CDR2 SMNVEV (reference sequence). The CDR3 length is 12 residues. Here the CDR3 reads CANQGSGNTIYF. CDR3 sequence (DNA): TGTGCCAATCAGGGGTCTGGAAACACCATATATTTT.

V gene TRBV13 combines with J gene TRBJ2-1; 8 positions agree with TRBD2. This CDR3 has 14 amino acids. Germline loops: CDR1 PRHDT, CDR2 FYEKMQ (reference sequence). After removal of 8 bases from V and 2 bases from J, the junction contained 5 bases not matched to a gene. The CDR3 bases are TGTGCCAGCGGGACGGGAGGGCCCTACAATGAGCAGTTCTTC. Its protein product is CASGTGGPYNEQFF.

This rearrangement joins TRBV12-3 or TRBV12-4 to TRBJ2-2; D is undetermined. The CDR3 loop spans 12 amino acids. V shed 5 bases and J shed 5 bases, with 6 bases lying between them. DNA of the CDR3: TGTGCCAGCAGTCGCAGTACCGGGGAGCTGTTTTTT. Its translation: CASSRSTGELFF.

The chain links TRBV7-8 to TRBJ2-7; D call uncertain. Germline assignment: CDR1 SGHVS and CDR2 FQNEAQ. The length of the CDR3 is 13 residues. The V end lost 5 bases, the J end lost 3 bases, and 11 bases lay between the germline ends. In DNA form, the CDR3 reads TGTGCCAGCAGCGAAGCTAGGTACTACGAGCAGTACTTC. Its protein product is CASSEARYYEQYF.

This sequence joins TRBV5-6 and TRBJ2-1; TRBD2 matches 10 bases. The CDR3 spans 15 residues. Germline CDR1 is SGHDT and CDR2 is YYEEEE. V lost 1 base to trimming and J lost 7 bases; unmatched junction nucleotides: 5. CDR3 region: CASSLPASGSNEQFF. CDR3 nucleotide sequence: TGTGCCAGCAGCTTGCCAGCTAGCGGGAGTAATGAGCAGTTCTTC.

The rearrangement joins TRBV27 to TRBJ1-5; D is unresolved. In germline, CDR1 is MNHEY, CDR2 SMNVEV (reference sequence). Trimming took off 6 bases at V and 5 bases at J, with 11 bases between the two ends. The length of the CDR3 is 13 residues. CDR3 DNA sequence: TGTGCCAGCAGACCCCTGGGCGATCAGCCCCAGCATTTT. Amino acid sequence: CASRPLGDQPQHF.